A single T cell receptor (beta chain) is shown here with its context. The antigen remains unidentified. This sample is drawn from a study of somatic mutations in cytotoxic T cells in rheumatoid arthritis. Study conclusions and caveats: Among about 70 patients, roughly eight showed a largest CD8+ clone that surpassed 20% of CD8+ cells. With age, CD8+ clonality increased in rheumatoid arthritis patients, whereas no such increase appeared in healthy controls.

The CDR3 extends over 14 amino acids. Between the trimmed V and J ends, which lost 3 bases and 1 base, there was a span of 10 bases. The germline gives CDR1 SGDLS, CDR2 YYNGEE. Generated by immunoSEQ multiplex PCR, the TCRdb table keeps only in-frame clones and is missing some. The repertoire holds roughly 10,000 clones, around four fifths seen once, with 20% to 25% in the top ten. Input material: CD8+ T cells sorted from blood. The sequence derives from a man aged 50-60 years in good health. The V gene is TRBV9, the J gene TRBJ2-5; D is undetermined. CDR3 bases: TGTGCCAGCAGCGGCAGCCTAGTCCAAGAGACCCAGTACTTC. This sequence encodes CASSGSLVQETQYF.